This T cell receptor beta chain comes out of a study of cytomegalovirus exposure and HLA in healthy donors. Study-level points and caveats: Donors belonging to an Asian-associated ancestry cluster reportedly showed fewer N-insertions in productive TCRs than the roughly 700-donor mean, according to what a later analysis found. Sequencing probably produced one cluster of sequence variants that were highly shared. A few CMV-associated chains were confirmed in vitro to be specific for CMV antigens.

This clone was seen a few times. The antigen is undetermined. It was with 60 Vbeta and 13 Jbeta primers that the PCR ran. Here immunoSEQ multiplex PCR was the method, and the copy in TCRdb shows in-frame clones only, minus some. Altogether 90,000 to 110,000 clones are present, around 63% being singletons, with the ten largest covering approximately 3%. The CDR3 has 13 residues. Per germline, CDR1 MDHEN and CDR2 SYDVKM. V was cut by 2 bases and J by 7 bases, with 11 bases left in between. This chain uses TRBV28 with TRBJ1-2; D not certain. This sequence was found in a man aged 30 to 39 in good health and CMV-seronegative. Input material: PBMCs. The CDR3: CASSLVEGGGYTF. The CDR3 bases are TGTGCCAGCAGTTTAGTAGAGGGAGGTGGCTACACCTTC.